This T cell receptor beta chain was sequenced during a study of CD8 T cells in Susac syndrome. About the study: Of the sequenced Susac syndrome patients, six had active disease and roughly eight were in remission.

J lost 7 bases, V lost 4 bases, and 5 bases had no gene match. CDR1 and CDR2 (germline): SGHDT, YYEEEE. The CDR3 has 13 amino acids. Random hexamers served to reverse transcribe about 0.5 to 1 ug RNA. Coverage of TCR beta CDR3 amplification by immunoSEQ multiplex PCR extended to 54 Vbeta and 13 Jbeta. MiXCR, applied by TCRdb to the immunoSEQ multiplex PCR reads, yields one record per CDR3 protein. The repertoire has tens of thousands of distinct CDR3 sequences, 90% to 95% of them found once; the top ten carry over 0.12%. Each Susac syndrome patient had definite or probable disease by recently defined criteria.

This chain links TRBV5-6 with TRBJ2-1, with TRBD1 matching over 7 bases. The source of this sequence is a human donor with Susac syndrome. Material for sequencing was CD4+ T cells from PBMCs. CDR3 sequence: CASSQGQRNEQFF. The CDR3 DNA is TGTGCCAGCAGCCAGGGACAGAGGAATGAGCAGTTCTTC.